This T cell receptor beta chain derives from a study of T cells in localized non-small cell lung cancer. Germline assignment: CDR1 LNHDA and CDR2 SQIVND (reference sequence). Trimming removed 3 bases from V and 3 bases from J, with 9 bases in between. The CDR3 is made up of 13 amino acids. About this clone: Antigen specificity is unknown.

Produced via immunoSEQ multiplex PCR; TCRdb's table is partial and in-frame only. Among about 28,000 clones listed, 92% were seen once. Study-level points and caveats: Adjacent lung had a median roughly 61 of the 100 largest tumor clones. Overall survival was longer when the density of T cells in the blood was higher.

The clonotype originates from a woman aged 35-70 years with stage III lung adenocarcinoma. Sequences were derived from peripheral blood mononuclear cells, sampled before any cancer treatment. This chain joins TRBV19 and TRBJ2-7, with D perhaps given as TRBD1 or TRBD2 (5 bases each). CDR3 sequence (DNA): TGTGCCAGTAGTATGGGACGGGGCTACGAGCAGTACTTC. Amino acids: CASSMGRGYEQYF.